What follows are 21 T cell receptor beta chains derived from one specimen sequenced in a study of T cell clonality in common variable immunodeficiency. Notes on the study in general: Fewer deletions and N-nucleotide insertions were reportedly seen in common variable immunodeficiency TCR beta sequences.

Their recognized antigens are unknown. Profiled with immunoSEQ multiplex PCR; TCRdb holds only in-frame clones, not every one. Singletons are absent from the sample, which has roughly 6,800 clones. The source material was peripheral blood mononuclear cells. Receptor source: a human donor with common variable immunodeficiency.

This clone has at least ten counts. The DNA ends 3 residues before the CDR3 does, and the rest of the CDR3 is filled in from the germline J gene. This chain joins TRBV19 and TRBJ2-5, with D possibly TRBD2 on 5 matching bases. From germline, CDR1 is LNHDA and CDR2 SQIVND (reference sequence). The CDR3 extends over 14 amino acids. The germline V and J ends were trimmed by 1 base and 4 bases, with 10 bases remaining between them. CDR3 DNA, as far as it was read: TGTGCCAGTAGTATAGTTCTAGCCGGAGAGACC. Translating it yields CASSIVLAGET. Given in full, the CDR3 is CASSIVLAGETQYF.

This clone showed up just a few times. The read ends 3 residues shy of where the CDR3 ends; the end is completed using the germline J gene. The chain links TRBV7-6 to TRBJ1-6, with D maybe TRBD1 (5 bases). The CDR3 sequence is 14 residues long. Trimming removed 5 bases from V and 6 bases from J, with 11 bases in between. CDR1 is SGHVS and CDR2 is FNYEAQ in the germline V gene. CDR3 sequence: CASSPRQLNSPLHF. The CDR3 bases that were read are TGTGCCAGCAGCCCTCGACAGCTTAATTCACCC.

In its sample, this clone was seen many times. The observed sequence ends 3 residues before the CDR3 terminus, with the missing tail filled in from the germline J gene. The genes are TRBV4-1 and TRBJ2-7, with 8 bases matching TRBD2. The germline V gene encodes CDR1 MGHRA and CDR2 YSYEKL. This CDR3 is built from 15 residues. The trim removed 5 bases at V and 5 bases at J, leaving 11 bases unmatched. The covered CDR3 bases are TGCGCCAGCAGCTCGGACACGGGAGGGTTGGACGAG. It codes for CASSSDTGGLDE. The complete CDR3 sequence is CASSSDTGGLDEQYF.

This clone was counted only a few times. The missing CDR3 end, 3 residues past where the read stops, is filled in from the germline J gene. The V call is TRBV19, the J call TRBJ2-1; 9 positions match TRBD2. V shed 6 bases and J 5 bases; nucleotides not matched to a gene: 8. CDR3 size: 15 residues. Germline lookup yields CDR1 LNHDA and CDR2 SQIVND (reference sequence). CDR3 amino acids: CASRLGTSIHNEQFF. The CDR3 bases that were read are TGTGCCAGTAGGCTTGGGACTAGCATCCACAATGAG.

This clone turned up a few times. The CDR3 extends 3 residues past the end of the read, so its final part is completed from the germline J gene. The gene calls are TRBV19 and TRBJ2-3; 7 bases map to TRBD2. This CDR3 comprises 15 residues. The ends lost 3 bases at V and 0 bases at J; junction bases unmatched: 3. Germline CDR1 LNHDA, CDR2 SQIVND (reference sequence). CDR3 DNA, as far as it was read: TGTGCCAGTAGTATCAGCGGGATAAGCACAGATACG. The encoded protein is CASSISGISTDT. The whole CDR3 sequence is CASSISGISTDTQYF.

The table lists this clone with a few counts. The chain's CDR3 is CASSHQWDSYTEAFF. Incomplete CDR3 DNA: TGTGCCAGCAGCCACCAATGGGACAGCTACACTGAA. This chain connects TRBV6-2 or TRBV6-3 to TRBJ1-1, with TRBD1 matching 7 bases. The read is 3 residues too short to cover the CDR3 end, so that end is filled in from the germline J gene. The CDR3 has 15 residues. Per the germline V gene, CDR1 is MNHEY and CDR2 is SVGEGT. The V segment lost 6 bases and the J segment 3 bases; nucleotides outside the gene matches: 10.

This clone turned up a few times. The CDR3 extends 3 residues past the end of the read, so its final part is completed from the germline J gene. The chain carries TRBV30 and TRBJ1-2; no firm D call. Germline-derived CDR1 and CDR2 are GTSNPN and SVGIG (reference sequence). The CDR3 totals 13 residues. The V end lost 1 base, the J end lost 3 bases, and 9 bases lay between the germline ends. The CDR3 is CAWSGSDDYGYTF. CDR3 DNA, as far as it was read: TGTGCCTGGAGTGGTAGTGATGACTATGGC.

By sample share, this clone is medium-sized. The missing CDR3 end, 3 residues past where the read stops, is filled in from the germline J gene. The rearrangement joins TRBV2 to TRBJ2-4; 8 nucleotides line up with TRBD2. The V and J ends lost 6 bases and 5 bases, in that order; junction bases with no gene match: 12. There are 16 residues in the CDR3. Looked up from germline, CDR1 is SNHLY and CDR2 is FYNNEI. CDR3 amino acids: CASRRGTRLGENIQYF. Partial CDR3 DNA: TGTGCCAGCAGACGAGGGACTAGATTGGGGGAAAACATT.

By sample share, this clone is medium-sized (0.01 to 0.1%). The read terminates 3 residues before the CDR3 end, so the remaining end is supplied by the germline J gene. The gene calls are TRBV5-1 and TRBJ2-2, with 8 bases identical to TRBD2. CDR3 length: 17 residues. Germline V gene data show CDR1 as SGHRS and CDR2 as YFSETQ. Trimming removed 0 bases from V and 4 bases from J; junction bases left unmatched: 8. Incomplete CDR3 DNA: TGCGCCAGCAGCTTGGCCTTGGTAGCGGGGCGCACCGGGGAG. It translates to CASSLALVAGRTGE. The whole CDR3 is CASSLALVAGRTGELFF. Using reference TRBV5-1 and TRBJ2-2 for the parts outside the CDR3, the full variable domain is KAGVTQTPRYLIKTRGQQVTLSCSPISGHRSVSWYQQTPGQGLQFLFEYFSETQRNKGNFPGRFSGRQFSNSRSEMNVSTLELGDSALYLCASSLALVAGRTGELFFGEGSRLTVL.

This clone was counted only a few times. The read comes to an end 3 residues before the CDR3 does, leaving the germline J gene to fill in the end. V gene TRBV13 combines with J gene TRBJ2-1; D ambiguous. The CDR3 contains 13 residues. The V end lost 6 bases, the J end lost 5 bases, and 11 bases lay between the germline ends. Germline V lookup: CDR1 PRHDT, CDR2 FYEKMQ (reference sequence). Incomplete CDR3 DNA: TGTGCCAGCAGAGGTGCCCCGAACAATGAG. Translating gives CASRGAPNNE. The full CDR3 is CASRGAPNNEQFF.

Sample share makes this clone medium-sized (0.01 to 0.1%). The CDR3 end lies 3 residues beyond the end of the read and is filled in from the germline J gene. The V call is TRBV5-1, the J call TRBJ1-1, with 9 nucleotides matching TRBD1. This CDR3 is built from 16 residues. Germline V CDR1 and CDR2: SGHRS, YFSETQ. Trimming at V came to 2 bases and at J to 1 base, leaving 6 bases not matched to a gene. The sequenced part of the CDR3 DNA is TGCGCCAGCAGCTTTTTCACAGGGGGCCAGAACACTGAA. It translates to CASSFFTGGQNTE. In full, the CDR3 is CASSFFTGGQNTEAFF.

As concerns this clone: The CDR3 end falls 3 residues outside the read, so it is completed with the germline J gene. The chain employs TRBV7-9 and TRBJ2-7; 10 bases are shared with TRBD1. Germline-derived CDR1 and CDR2 are SEHNR and FQNEAQ (reference sequence). V shed 0 bases and J 5 bases; nucleotides not matched to a gene: 4. The CDR3 loop spans 15 amino acids. CDR3 amino acids: CASSLAGTGVNEQYF. CDR3 bases read: TGTGCCAGCAGCTTAGCCGGGACAGGGGTGAACGAG.

This clone showed up many times. The missing CDR3 end, 3 residues past where the read stops, is filled in from the germline J gene. This chain links TRBV11-2 with TRBJ2-2, with D hard to call. Germline CDR1 and CDR2: SGHAT and FQNNGV. This CDR3 contains 15 residues. V was clipped by 1 base and J by 6 bases, with 12 bases between them. CDR3 residues: CASSLVLAAAGELFF. The sequenced part of the CDR3 DNA is TGTGCCAGCAGCTTAGTGTTAGCCGCGGCCGGGGAG.

To note about this clone: Its ends do not fully match the called genes, so a read error is possible. The CDR3: CVSSIGGREDTQYF. The sequenced part of the CDR3 DNA is TGTGTCAGTAGTATCGGGGGGCGTGAAGATACG. The J gene is TRBJ2-3, the V gene TRBV19; possible D gene TRBD2, 7 bases. The read falls 3 residues short of the CDR3 end, and the missing part is taken from the germline J gene. The CDR3 runs to 14 residues. Germline values: CDR1 LNHDA, CDR2 SQIVND (reference sequence).

This clone turned up a few times. The read stops 3 residues short of the end of the CDR3; the missing end is completed from the germline J gene. The rearrangement links TRBV2 to TRBJ2-1, with D possibly matching TRBD2 (6 bases). Germline CDR1 SNHLY, CDR2 FYNNEI. This CDR3 comprises 15 residues. V gave up 7 bases and J gave up 5 bases, with 18 bases separating them. The part of the CDR3 DNA that was read is TGTGCCAGCACCCAACAAGGACTAAAAAACAATGAG. Protein product: CASTQQGLKNNE. The full CDR3 protein is CASTQQGLKNNEQFF.

This clone was seen many times. Read data end 3 residues before the CDR3 end; the end is taken from the germline J gene. The V gene is TRBV4-2, the J gene TRBJ2-1; 7 positions agree with TRBD2. The ends lost 1 base at V and 2 bases at J; junction bases unmatched: 8. Germline V CDR1 and CDR2: LGHNA, YNFKEQ. The CDR3 runs 17 residues. The DNA read from the CDR3 is TGTGCCAGCAGCCAAGTGAAGGTACTAGCGACCTACAATGAG. Amino acids: CASSQVKVLATYNE. The full CDR3 protein is CASSQVKVLATYNEQFF.

Comments on this clone: An end of the junction differs from the germline gene, which may be a read error. The read ends 3 residues shy of where the CDR3 ends; the end is completed using the germline J gene. V gene TRBV7-3 combines with J gene TRBJ2-3; TRBD2 matches 13 bases. CDR3 length: 15 amino acids. CDR1 SGHTA and CDR2 FQGTGA come from the germline V gene. CDR3: CASSVTSGRVGTQYF. CDR3 DNA (partial): TGTGCCAGCAGCGTAACTAGCGGGAGGGTGGGTACG.

This clone occurred a few times. From the germline J gene comes the end of the CDR3, since the read stops 3 residues before it. The chain is built from TRBV19 and TRBJ2-3; D is unclear. V dropped 4 bases and J dropped 0 bases, with 8 bases sitting between them. This CDR3 has 14 residues. CDR1 and CDR2 from the germline V gene are LNHDA and SQIVND (reference sequence). CDR3 DNA (partial): TGTGCCAGTAGTAGCGGATTTAGCACAGATACG. It codes for CASSSGFSTDT. The whole CDR3 reads CASSSGFSTDTQYF.

A few counts support this clone. Partial CDR3 DNA: TGTGCCAGTAGTATAATAGCGGGAGGGAACGAG. It codes for CASSIIAGGNE. The entire CDR3 protein is CASSIIAGGNEQYF. The chain couples TRBV19 to TRBJ2-7; 11 bases align to TRBD2. The observed sequence ends 3 residues before the CDR3 terminus, with the missing tail filled in from the germline J gene. The junction had 2 bases not matched to a gene; V was cut back by 2 bases and J by 5 bases. This CDR3 is built from 14 residues. The V gene's germline CDR1 is LNHDA and CDR2 SQIVND (reference sequence).

The sample holds many counts of this clone. The CDR3 is CASSLGDGSYEQYF. Partial CDR3 DNA: TGTGCCAGCAGCTTAGGCGACGGGTCCTACGAG. J is TRBJ2-7 and V is TRBV11-2; no definite D call. Read sequence stops 3 residues before the CDR3 end, and the germline J gene provides the missing end. Between the trimmed V and J ends, which lost 1 base and 1 base, there was a span of 8 bases. The CDR3 runs to 14 residues. Germline CDR1 SGHAT, CDR2 FQNNGV.

This clone was found a few times. The read is 3 residues too short to cover the CDR3 end, so that end is filled in from the germline J gene. The V call is TRBV19, the J call TRBJ2-5, with TRBD1 identical over 7 bases. This CDR3 is 16 amino acids long. Per the germline V gene, CDR1 is LNHDA and CDR2 is SQIVND (reference sequence). Trimming cost V 9 bases and J 2 bases; bases outside gene matches: 15. The CDR3 here is CASSLDLTGRQETQYF. The sequenced part of the CDR3 DNA is TGTGCCAGCTCTCTCGATTTGACAGGGAGACAAGAGACC.